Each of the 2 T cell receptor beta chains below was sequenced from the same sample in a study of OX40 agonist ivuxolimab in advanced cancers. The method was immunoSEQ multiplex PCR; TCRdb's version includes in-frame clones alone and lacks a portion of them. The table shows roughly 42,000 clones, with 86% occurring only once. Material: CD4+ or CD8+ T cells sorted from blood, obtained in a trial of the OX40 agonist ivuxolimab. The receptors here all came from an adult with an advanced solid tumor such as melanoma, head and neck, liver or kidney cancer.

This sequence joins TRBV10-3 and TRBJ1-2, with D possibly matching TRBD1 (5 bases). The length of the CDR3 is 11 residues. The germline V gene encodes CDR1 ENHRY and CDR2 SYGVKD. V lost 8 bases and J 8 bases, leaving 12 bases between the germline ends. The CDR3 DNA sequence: TGTGCCATCTGGGGAGGGGAAGGCTACACCTTC. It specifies CAIWGGEGYTF.

The CDR3 sequence: CAISEWVGQSYEQYF. The CDR3 DNA is TGTGCCATCAGTGAGTGGGTAGGACAGTCCTACGAGCAGTACTTC. The chain joins TRBV10-3 to TRBJ2-7; TRBD1 is a possible D gene (6 bases). CDR3 length: 15 amino acids. Trimming removed 1 base at V and 1 base at J, with 11 bases between. Germline CDR1 ENHRY, CDR2 SYGVKD.